This T cell receptor beta chain originates from a study of graft-versus-host responses after intestinal transplantation. Overall study results and limits: Recipient-marrow GvH clones were detected, some having first appeared in ileum or blood. The highest levels of circulating GvH clones went along with early declines in HvG clones after transplant.

The method was immunoSEQ multiplex PCR; TCRdb's version includes in-frame clones alone and lacks a portion of them. Among about 89,000 clones, more than 90% were seen once, and the ten largest hold around 0.33%. A word on this clone: What it binds is unknown.

V lost 4 bases to trimming and J lost 2 bases, with 12 bases between them. Per the germline V gene, CDR1 is SGHKS and CDR2 is YYEKEE (reference sequence). CDR3 length: 14 amino acids. This sample comprised unstimulated CD4+ T cells sorted from spleen or lymph node cells, obtained before intestinal transplant. The chain has TRBV5-5 and TRBJ1-1, with TRBD1 as a possible D gene (6 bases). This receptor was taken from a human donor who received an intestinal transplant. CDR3 DNA: TGTGCCAGCAGCGGGGGCCTTATCAACACTGAAGCTTTCTTT. Translation: CASSGGLINTEAFF.